This TCR beta chain was observed in a study of beta chain features in type 1 diabetes. Study results and limitations: TCRB CDR3 length was moderately but significantly reduced in all four CD4+ subsets of Type 1 diabetes patients.

The germline V gene encodes CDR1 LGHNA and CDR2 YNFKEQ. The CDR3 runs 19 residues. V trimming: 1 base; J trimming: 4 bases; junction bases outside the gene matches: 14. What was sequenced were expressed TCRB transcripts, since all of the isolated RNA had been reverse transcribed. Using immunoSEQ multiplex PCR, the repertoire was profiled, and TCRdb retains in-frame clones only, with some absent. This table holds under 450,000 clones, over 11% found once. Points on this clone: Its antigen is unidentified.

A CD45RO/CCR7/CD25/CD127/CD95/CD27 panel sorted naive, central memory, regulatory and stem cell-like memory CD4+ cells. Every sorted population was more than 95% pure. Sequencing used naive CD4+ T cells from blood. This chain connects TRBV4-2 to TRBJ2-1, with 9 bases aligning to TRBD2. This receptor was taken from a young man in good health. CDR3 nucleotide sequence: TGTGCCAGCAGCCAAGTCGGAGGGAGGAGGACTAGCGATTACAATGAGCAGTTCTTC. Translation gives CASSQVGGRRTSDYNEQFF.